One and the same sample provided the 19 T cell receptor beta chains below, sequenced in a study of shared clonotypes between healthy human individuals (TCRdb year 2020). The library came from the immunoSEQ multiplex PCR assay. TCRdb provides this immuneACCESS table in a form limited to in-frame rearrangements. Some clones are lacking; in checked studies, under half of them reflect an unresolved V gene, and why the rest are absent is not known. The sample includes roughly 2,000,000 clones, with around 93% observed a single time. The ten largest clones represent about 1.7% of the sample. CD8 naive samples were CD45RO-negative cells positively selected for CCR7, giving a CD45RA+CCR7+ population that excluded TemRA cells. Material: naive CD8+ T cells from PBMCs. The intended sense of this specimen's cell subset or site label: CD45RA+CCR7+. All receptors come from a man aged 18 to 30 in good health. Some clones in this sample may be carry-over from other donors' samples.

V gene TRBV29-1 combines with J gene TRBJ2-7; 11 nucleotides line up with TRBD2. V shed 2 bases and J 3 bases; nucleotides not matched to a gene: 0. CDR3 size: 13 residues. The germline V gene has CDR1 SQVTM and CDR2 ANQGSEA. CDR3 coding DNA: TGCAGCGTTGAACTAGCGGGAGGCTACGAGCAGTACTTC. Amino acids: CSVELAGGYEQYF.

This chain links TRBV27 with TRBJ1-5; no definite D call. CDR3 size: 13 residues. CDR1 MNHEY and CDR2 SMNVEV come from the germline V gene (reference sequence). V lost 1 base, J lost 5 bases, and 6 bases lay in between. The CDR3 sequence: CASSLWSDQPQHF. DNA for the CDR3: TGTGCCAGCAGTTTATGGAGTGATCAGCCCCAGCATTTT.

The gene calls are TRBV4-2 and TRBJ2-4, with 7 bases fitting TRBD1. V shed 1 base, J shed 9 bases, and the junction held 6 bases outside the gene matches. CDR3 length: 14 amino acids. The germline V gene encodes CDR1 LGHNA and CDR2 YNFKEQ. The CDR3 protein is CASSQVLGQAIQYF. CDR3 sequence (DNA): TGTGCCAGCAGCCAAGTTCTCGGACAGGCCATTCAGTACTTC.

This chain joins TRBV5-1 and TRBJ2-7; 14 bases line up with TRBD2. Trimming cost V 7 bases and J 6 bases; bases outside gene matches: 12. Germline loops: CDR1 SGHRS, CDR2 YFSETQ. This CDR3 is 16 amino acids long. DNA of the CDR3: TGCGCCAGCTCCTCCTCGCTAGGACTAGCGGGAGGCGAGCAGTACTTC. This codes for CASSSSLGLAGGEQYF.

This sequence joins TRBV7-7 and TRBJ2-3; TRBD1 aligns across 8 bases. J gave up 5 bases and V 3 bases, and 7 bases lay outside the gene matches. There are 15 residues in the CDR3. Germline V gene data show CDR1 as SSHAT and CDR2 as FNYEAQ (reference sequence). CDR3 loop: CASSLGQGAGDTQYF. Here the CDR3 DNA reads TGTGCCAGCAGCTTGGGGCAGGGGGCGGGAGATACGCAGTATTTT.

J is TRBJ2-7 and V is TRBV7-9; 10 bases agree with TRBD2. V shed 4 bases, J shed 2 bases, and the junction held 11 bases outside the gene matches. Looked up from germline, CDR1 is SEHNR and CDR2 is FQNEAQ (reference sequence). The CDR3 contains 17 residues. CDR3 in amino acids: CASSSSTGTSEAYEQYF. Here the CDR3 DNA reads TGTGCCAGCAGCTCTAGCACCGGGACTAGCGAGGCCTACGAGCAGTACTTC.

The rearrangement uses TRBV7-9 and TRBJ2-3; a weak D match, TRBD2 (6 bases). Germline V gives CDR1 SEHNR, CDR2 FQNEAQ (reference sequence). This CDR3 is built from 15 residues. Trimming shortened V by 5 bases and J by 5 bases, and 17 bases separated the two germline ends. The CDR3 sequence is CASSRTTAGGDTQYF. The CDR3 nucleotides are TGTGCCAGCAGCAGGACTACGGCTGGGGGAGATACGCAGTATTTT.

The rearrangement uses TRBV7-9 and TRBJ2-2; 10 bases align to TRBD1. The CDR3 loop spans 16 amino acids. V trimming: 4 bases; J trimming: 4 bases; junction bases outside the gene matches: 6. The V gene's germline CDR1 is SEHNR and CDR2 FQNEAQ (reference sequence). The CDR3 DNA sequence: TGTGCCAGCAGCTGGGGGACAGGGGTGAGCACCGGGGAGCTGTTTTTT. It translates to CASSWGTGVSTGELFF.

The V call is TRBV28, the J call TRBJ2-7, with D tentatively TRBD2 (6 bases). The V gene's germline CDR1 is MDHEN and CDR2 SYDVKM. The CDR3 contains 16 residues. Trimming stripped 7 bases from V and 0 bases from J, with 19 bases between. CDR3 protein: CASNARPAGSSYEQYF. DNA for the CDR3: TGTGCCAGCAACGCTCGCCCCGCGGGAAGCTCCTACGAGCAGTACTTC. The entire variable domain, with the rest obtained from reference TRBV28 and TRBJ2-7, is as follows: DVKVTQSSRYLVKRTGEKVFLECVQDMDHENMFWYRQDPGLGLRLIYFSYDVKMKEKGDIPEGYSVSREKKERFSLILESASTNQTSMYLCASNARPAGSSYEQYFGPGTRLTVT.

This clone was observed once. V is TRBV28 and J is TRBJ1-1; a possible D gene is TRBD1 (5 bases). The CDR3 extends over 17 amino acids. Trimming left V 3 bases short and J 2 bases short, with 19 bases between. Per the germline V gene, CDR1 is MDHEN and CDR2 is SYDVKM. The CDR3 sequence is CASSFRGRGTLNTEAFF. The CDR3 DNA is TGTGCCAGCAGTTTTCGGGGGAGGGGTACACTTAACACTGAAGCTTTCTTT.

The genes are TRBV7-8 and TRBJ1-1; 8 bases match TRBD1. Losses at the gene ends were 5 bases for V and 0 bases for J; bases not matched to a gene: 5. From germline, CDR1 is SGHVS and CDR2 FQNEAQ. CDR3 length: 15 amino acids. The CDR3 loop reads CASSPADRVNTEAFF. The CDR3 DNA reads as TGTGCCAGCAGCCCGGCGGACAGGGTGAACACTGAAGCTTTCTTT.

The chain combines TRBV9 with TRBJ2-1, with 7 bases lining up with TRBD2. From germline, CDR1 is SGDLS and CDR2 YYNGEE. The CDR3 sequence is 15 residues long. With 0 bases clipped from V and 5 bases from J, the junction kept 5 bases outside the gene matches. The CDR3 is CASSVGSGVHNEQFF. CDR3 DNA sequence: TGTGCCAGCAGCGTAGGAAGCGGGGTTCACAATGAGCAGTTCTTC.

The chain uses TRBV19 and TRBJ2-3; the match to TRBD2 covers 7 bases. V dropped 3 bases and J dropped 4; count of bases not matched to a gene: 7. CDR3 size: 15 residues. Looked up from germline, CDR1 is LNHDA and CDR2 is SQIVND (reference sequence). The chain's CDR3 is CASSMPAGEADTQYF. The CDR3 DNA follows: TGTGCCAGTAGTATGCCTGCGGGAGAAGCAGATACGCAGTATTTT.

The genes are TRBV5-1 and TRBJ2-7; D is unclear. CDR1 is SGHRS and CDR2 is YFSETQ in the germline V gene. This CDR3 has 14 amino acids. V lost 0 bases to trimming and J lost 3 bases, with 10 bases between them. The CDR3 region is CASSLGSYGYEQYF. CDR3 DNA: TGCGCCAGCAGCTTGGGTTCATACGGCTACGAGCAGTACTTC.

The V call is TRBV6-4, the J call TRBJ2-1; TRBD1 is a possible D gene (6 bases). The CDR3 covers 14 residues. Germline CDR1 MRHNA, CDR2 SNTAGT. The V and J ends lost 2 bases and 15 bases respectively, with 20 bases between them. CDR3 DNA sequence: TGTGCCAGCAGTGACGGTTACAGGGAAGCGTACCTGTTCTTC. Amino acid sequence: CASSDGYREAYLFF.

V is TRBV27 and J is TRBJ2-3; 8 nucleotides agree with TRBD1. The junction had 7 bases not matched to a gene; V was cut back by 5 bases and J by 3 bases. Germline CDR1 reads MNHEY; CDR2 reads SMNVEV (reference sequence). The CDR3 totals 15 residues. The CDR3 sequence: CASSVTGGDTDTQYF. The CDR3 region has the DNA TGTGCCAGCAGTGTTACAGGGGGAGATACAGATACGCAGTATTTT.

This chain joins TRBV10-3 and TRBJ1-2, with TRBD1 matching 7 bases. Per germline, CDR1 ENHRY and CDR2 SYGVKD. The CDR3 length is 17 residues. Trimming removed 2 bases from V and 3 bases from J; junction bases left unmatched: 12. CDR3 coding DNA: TGTGCCATCAGTGAGCAAAGGGGGCGATTCCTCGACTATGGCTACACCTTC. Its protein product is CAISEQRGRFLDYGYTF.

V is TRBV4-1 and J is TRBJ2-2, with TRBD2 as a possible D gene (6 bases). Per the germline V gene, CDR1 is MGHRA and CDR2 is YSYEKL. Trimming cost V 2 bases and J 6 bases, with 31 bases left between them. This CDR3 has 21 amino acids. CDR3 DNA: TGCGCCAGCAGCCAACGGGCAGGCCCCTCAGCTGTGGGAGGAGGGGCCGGGGAGCTGTTTTTT. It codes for CASSQRAGPSAVGGGAGELFF.

CDR3 amino acids: CACGGYTEAFF. The CDR3, as DNA: TGTGCCTGCGGCGGGTACACTGAAGCTTTCTTT. This rearrangement joins TRBV11-2 to TRBJ1-1; no clear D gene. V lost 11 bases to trimming and J lost 3 bases, with 10 bases between them. The CDR3 has 11 amino acids. CDR1 SGHAT and CDR2 FQNNGV come from the germline V gene.